The 7 T cell receptor beta chains below come from one sample, sequenced in a study of cytomegalovirus exposure and HLA in healthy donors. Data came from immunoSEQ multiplex PCR; TCRdb stores just in-frame clones and leaves some out. The sample records fewer than 250,000 clones, around 78% being singletons. What was sequenced was PBMCs. The receptors were sampled from a woman younger than 30 in good health and CMV-seronegative.

The CDR3 protein is CATSMVRRESYEQYF. DNA of the CDR3: TGTGCCACCAGCATGGTGAGGAGGGAATCCTACGAGCAGTACTTC. J is TRBJ2-7 and V is TRBV15; a weak D match, TRBD2 (6 bases). The CDR3 spans 15 residues. Germline V gene data show CDR1 as LNHNV and CDR2 as YYDKDF (reference sequence). V gave up 4 bases and J gave up 1 base, with 14 bases separating them.

The chain joins TRBV25-1 to TRBJ1-4; TRBD1 agrees at 8 bases. The CDR3 sequence is 14 residues long. The germline V gene has CDR1 MGHDK and CDR2 SYGVNS. The V segment lost 4 bases and the J segment 8 bases; nucleotides outside the gene matches: 6. CDR3 sequence (DNA): TGTGCCAGCAGTGTTGACAGGGGACTCGAAAAACTGTTTTTT. As protein: CASSVDRGLEKLFF.

This chain connects TRBV29-1 to TRBJ1-4; 8 nucleotides line up with TRBD1. The CDR3 has 13 amino acids. Looked up from germline, CDR1 is SQVTM and CDR2 is ANQGSEA. The V and J ends lost 8 bases and 6 bases, in that order; junction bases with no gene match: 8. CDR3 loop: CSFVLDRDEKLFF. In DNA, the CDR3 is TGCAGCTTCGTGTTGGACAGGGATGAAAAACTGTTTTTT.

The chain carries TRBV27 and TRBJ2-3; 8 nucleotides match TRBD2. The CDR3 covers 16 residues. Germline values: CDR1 MNHEY, CDR2 SMNVEV (reference sequence). V was clipped by 7 bases and J by 0 bases; unmatched bases: 9. For the CDR3, the DNA is TGTGCCAGCACCACCTGGCGGGAGGCTAGCACAGATACGCAGTATTTT. This encodes CASTTWREASTDTQYF.

The V call is TRBV27, the J call TRBJ2-1; 14 bases line up with TRBD2. The V and J ends lost 1 base and 2 bases, in that order; junction bases with no gene match: 7. Germline V lookup: CDR1 MNHEY, CDR2 SMNVEV (reference sequence). CDR3 length: 19 amino acids. CDR3 in amino acids: CASSLYFGGLAGAYNEQFF. In DNA form, the CDR3 reads TGTGCCAGCAGTTTATATTTTGGGGGACTAGCGGGAGCCTACAATGAGCAGTTCTTC.

The rearrangement uses TRBV10-3 and TRBJ1-1; possible D gene TRBD1, 6 bases. The CDR3 sequence is 13 residues long. Germline V lookup: CDR1 ENHRY, CDR2 SYGVKD. V gave up 9 bases and J gave up 1 base, with 12 bases separating them. The CDR3 reads CAITDRPNTEAFF. The CDR3 nucleotides are TGTGCCATTACGGACAGACCGAACACTGAAGCTTTCTTT.

The chain links TRBV12-5 to TRBJ1-6; D is perhaps TRBD1 (6 bases). Germline V CDR1 and CDR2: LGHNT, FRNRAP. This CDR3 is 16 amino acids long. V was pared by 5 bases and J by 0 bases, with 11 bases between. The CDR3 spells CASGSTGSSYNSPLHF. The CDR3 DNA sequence: TGTGCTAGTGGTAGCACAGGGTCCTCCTATAATTCACCCCTCCACTTT.